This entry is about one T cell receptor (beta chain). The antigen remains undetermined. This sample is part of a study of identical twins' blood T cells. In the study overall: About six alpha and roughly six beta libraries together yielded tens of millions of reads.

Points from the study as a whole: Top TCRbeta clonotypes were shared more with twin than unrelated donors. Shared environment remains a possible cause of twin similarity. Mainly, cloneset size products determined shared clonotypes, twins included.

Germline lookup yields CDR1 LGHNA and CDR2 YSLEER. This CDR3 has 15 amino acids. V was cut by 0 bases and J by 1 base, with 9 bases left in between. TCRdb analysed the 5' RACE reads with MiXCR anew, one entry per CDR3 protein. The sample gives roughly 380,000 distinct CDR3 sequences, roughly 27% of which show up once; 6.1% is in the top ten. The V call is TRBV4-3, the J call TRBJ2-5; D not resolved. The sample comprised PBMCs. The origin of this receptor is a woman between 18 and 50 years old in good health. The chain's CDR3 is CASSQEQSVQETQYF. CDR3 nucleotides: TGCGCCAGCAGCCAAGAACAATCAGTCCAAGAGACCCAGTACTTC.